This paragraph reports one T cell receptor beta chain. This sample is part of a study of blood T cell repertoires in COVID-19. Unmatched junction bases numbered 6, after V lost 5 bases and J lost 3 bases. CDR1 is ENHRY, CDR2 SYGVKD, per germline. The CDR3 is 15 residues long. Repertoires were generated with immunoSEQ multiplex PCR, while TCRdb's copy carries only in-frame clones and drops some. The top ten hold under 4.5% of the sample, which has over 120,000 clones, 65% to 85% seen once. The sequenced sample was peripheral blood. This sequence originates from a woman aged 55-69 years with acute or convalescent COVID-19. The rearrangement uses TRBV10-3 and TRBJ2-7; TRBD2 aligns across 11 bases. DNA for the CDR3: TGTGCCATCAGTTTAGCGGGAGGGAAGCACTACGAGCAGTACTTC. It yields the protein CAISLAGGKHYEQYF.